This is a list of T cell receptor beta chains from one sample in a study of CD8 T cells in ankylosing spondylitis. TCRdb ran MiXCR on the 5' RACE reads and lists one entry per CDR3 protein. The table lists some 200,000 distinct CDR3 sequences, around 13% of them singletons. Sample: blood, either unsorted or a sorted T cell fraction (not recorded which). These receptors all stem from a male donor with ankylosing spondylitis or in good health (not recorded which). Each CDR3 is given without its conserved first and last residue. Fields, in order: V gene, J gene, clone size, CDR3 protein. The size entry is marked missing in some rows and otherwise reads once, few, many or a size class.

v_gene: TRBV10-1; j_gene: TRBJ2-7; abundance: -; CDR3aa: ASREDRRDWGEQY
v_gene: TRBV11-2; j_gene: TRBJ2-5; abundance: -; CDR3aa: ASKGPAQETQY
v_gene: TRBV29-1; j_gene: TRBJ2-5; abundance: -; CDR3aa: SVEDEGLAGVETQY
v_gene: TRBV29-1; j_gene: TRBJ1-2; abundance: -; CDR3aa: SVDQGARGYT
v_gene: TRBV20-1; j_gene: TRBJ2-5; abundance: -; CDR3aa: SATNPGLAGETQY
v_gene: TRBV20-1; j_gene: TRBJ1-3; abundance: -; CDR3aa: SAGDFNSGNTIY
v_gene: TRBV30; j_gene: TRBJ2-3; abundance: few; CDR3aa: AWSQGGGGRTDTQY
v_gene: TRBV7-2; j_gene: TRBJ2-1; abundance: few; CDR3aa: ASSLVQGYEQF
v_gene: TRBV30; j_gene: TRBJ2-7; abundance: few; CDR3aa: AWSVTHSDRQLSDEQY
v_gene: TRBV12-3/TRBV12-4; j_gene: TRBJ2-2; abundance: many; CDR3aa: ASSQVGSGELF